These 25 T cell receptor beta chains were sequenced from one sample in a study of T cell responses to AZD1222 COVID-19 vaccine. TCRdb's table, derived via immunoSEQ multiplex PCR, lists solely in-frame clones and lacks some. Here the sample spans 150,000 to 200,000 clones, about 90% being singletons. The sequencing used peripheral blood, collected 28 days after the second AZD1222 dose. These receptors originate from an adult who received the AZD1222 COVID-19 vaccine.

V usage is TRBV7-6 and J usage is TRBJ1-5, with D uncertain. The length of the CDR3 is 15 residues. Trimming cost V 3 bases and J 6 bases, with 15 bases left between them. CDR1 is SGHVS, CDR2 FNYEAQ, per germline. The CDR3 region has the DNA TGTGCCAGCAGCTTGGGCCGGTCTGTGGGTCAGCCCCAGCATTTT. Amino acid sequence: CASSLGRSVGQPQHF.

This chain uses TRBV5-1 with TRBJ1-6; D gene ambiguous. Germline lookup yields CDR1 SGHRS and CDR2 YFSETQ. Deletions cut 0 bases from V and 14 bases from J, with 21 bases between. The CDR3 consists of 16 residues. CDR3 region: CASSLDFEVSSSALHF. The CDR3 nucleotides read TGCGCCAGCAGCTTGGATTTTGAGGTATCCAGTTCGGCCCTCCACTTT.

The chain is built from TRBV27 and TRBJ1-5; D remains unclear. Germline V CDR1 and CDR2: MNHEY, SMNVEV (reference sequence). There are 15 residues in the CDR3. Trimming stripped 0 bases from V and 2 bases from J, with 8 bases between. The CDR3 here is CASSLSSAGNQPQHF. The DNA for the CDR3 is TGTGCCAGCAGTTTATCCAGTGCTGGCAATCAGCCCCAGCATTTT.

The rearrangement links TRBV27 to TRBJ2-3; 7 positions agree with TRBD1. Germline lookup yields CDR1 MNHEY and CDR2 SMNVEV (reference sequence). The CDR3 runs to 15 residues. V shed 6 bases and J 2 bases; nucleotides not matched to a gene: 8. CDR3 residues: CASSNRGTITDTQYF. The CDR3 bases are TGTGCCAGCAGCAACAGGGGAACCATCACAGATACGCAGTATTTT.

This clone was counted a single time. The rearrangement joins TRBV3-1 (or the pseudogene TRBV3-2) to TRBJ1-6; a weak D match, TRBD1 (6 bases). The V gene lost 0 bases and the J gene lost 10 bases, with 7 bases spanning the gap. The CDR3 runs 13 residues. The germline CDR1 and CDR2 sequences are LGHDT and YNNKEL (reference sequence). In DNA form, the CDR3 reads TGTGCCAGCAGCCAAGAACAGGGCTCACCCCTCCACTTT. Protein sequence: CASSQEQGSPLHF.

The chain links TRBV5-6 to TRBJ2-7; the D is unclear. Germline V gives CDR1 SGHDT, CDR2 YYEEEE. The CDR3 is made up of 14 amino acids. V was trimmed by 0 bases and J by 4 bases, leaving 11 bases between them. The CDR3 DNA follows: TGTGCCAGCAGCTTGGAGGTGGGTAGATACGAGCAGTACTTC. It translates to CASSLEVGRYEQYF.

V and J are TRBV5-4 and TRBJ2-5; TRBD2 matches 8 bases. The V and J ends lost 1 base and 4 bases, in that order; junction bases with no gene match: 9. This CDR3 region has 16 residues. The germline CDR1 and CDR2 sequences are SGHNT and YYREEE (reference sequence). This CDR3 reads CASSLTSGYFRETQYF. CDR3 nucleotide sequence: TGTGCCAGCAGCTTGACTAGCGGATATTTCCGAGAGACCCAGTACTTC. Full variable domain (missing parts from reference TRBV5-4 and TRBJ2-5): ETGVTQSPTHLIKTRGQQVTLRCSSQSGHNTVSWYQQALGQGPQFIFQYYREEENGRGNFPPRFSGLQFPNYSSELNVNALELDDSALYLCASSLTSGYFRETQYFGPGTRLLVL.

This chain uses TRBV6-5 with TRBJ1-5; D is perhaps TRBD1 (5 bases). Deletions cut 10 bases from V and 2 bases from J, with 18 bases between. The length of the CDR3 is 15 residues. Germline V lookup: CDR1 MNHEY, CDR2 SVGAGI. CDR3 DNA: TGTGCCACCCGACCGGCCAGGGACGGCAATCAGCCCCAGCATTTT. Its translation is CATRPARDGNQPQHF.

The chain links TRBV28 to TRBJ1-4; no reliable D call. CDR1 and CDR2 from the germline V gene are MDHEN and SYDVKM. The V end was cut by 5 bases, the J end by 5 bases, with 12 bases between. The CDR3 is made up of 14 amino acids. The CDR3 nucleotides are TGTGCCAGCAGTCCTCCGGGGAAGAATGAAAAACTGTTTTTT. Residues: CASSPPGKNEKLFF.

This rearrangement joins TRBV24-1 to TRBJ2-7; TRBD1 matches at 9 bases. The CDR3 has 15 amino acids. The germline CDR1 and CDR2 sequences are KGHDR and SFDVKD. Losses at the gene ends were 2 bases for V and 4 bases for J; bases not matched to a gene: 5. CDR3 in amino acids: CATSDSTGGKYEQYF. Here the CDR3 DNA reads TGTGCCACCAGTGATTCGACAGGGGGGAAATACGAGCAGTACTTC.

V gene TRBV11-2 combines with J gene TRBJ1-5; tentative D call: TRBD1 (5 bases). This CDR3 region has 15 residues. Deletions cut 0 bases from V and 4 bases from J, with 10 bases between. Germline V CDR1 and CDR2: SGHAT, FQNNGV. The CDR3 sequence: CASSLDRDGNQPQHF. The CDR3 nucleotides are TGTGCCAGCAGCTTAGACAGGGATGGAAATCAGCCCCAGCATTTT.

This chain joins TRBV6-5 and TRBJ1-1, with D tentatively TRBD1 (6 bases). Germline-derived CDR1 and CDR2 are MNHEY and SVGAGI. Between the trimmed V and J ends, which lost 2 bases and 4 bases, there was a span of 14 bases. The CDR3 totals 15 residues. The CDR3 spells CASSYTATGSTEAFF. CDR3 DNA: TGTGCCAGCAGTTACACCGCTACAGGGTCCACTGAAGCTTTCTTT.

The V call is TRBV30, the J call TRBJ2-2; 13 nucleotides line up with TRBD2. The CDR3 loop spans 17 amino acids. CDR1 GTSNPN and CDR2 SVGIG come from the germline V gene (reference sequence). As DNA, the CDR3 is TGTGCTTGGTTACGGGGACTAGCGGGACCGAACACCGGGGAGCTGTTTTTT. Translating it yields CAWLRGLAGPNTGELFF.

This chain connects TRBV28 to TRBJ2-1; 7 bases line up with TRBD1. The germline CDR1 and CDR2 sequences are MDHEN and SYDVKM. CDR3 length: 14 amino acids. Trimming cost V 6 bases and J 2 bases; bases outside gene matches: 4. The CDR3: CASRADRTYNEQFF. The CDR3 DNA sequence: TGTGCCAGCAGGGCGGACAGGACCTACAATGAGCAGTTCTTC.

The chain has TRBV5-4 and TRBJ1-3; 7 bases agree with TRBD1. Germline CDR1 is SGHNT and CDR2 is YYREEE (reference sequence). The CDR3 runs 15 residues. V lost 0 bases to trimming and J lost 4 bases; unmatched junction nucleotides: 4. Here the CDR3 reads CASSLDPGGGNTIYF. CDR3 in DNA: TGTGCCAGCAGCTTGGATCCAGGGGGGGGAAACACCATATATTTT.

V and J are TRBV6-2 or TRBV6-3 and TRBJ2-1, with 9 bases that match TRBD1. Looked up from germline, CDR1 is MNHEY and CDR2 is SVGEGT. With V trimmed by 5 bases and J by 2 bases, 4 bases remained unmatched. The CDR3 sequence is 15 residues long. CDR3 nucleotide sequence: TGTGCCAGCAGTCAGAGACAGGGGGCCTACAATGAGCAGTTCTTC. It is translated as CASSQRQGAYNEQFF.

The J gene is TRBJ2-7, the V gene TRBV5-6; no clear D gene. V was shortened by 4 bases and J by 0 bases, with 11 bases between the two germline ends. CDR3 length: 14 amino acids. CDR1 SGHDT and CDR2 YYEEEE come from the germline V gene. This CDR3 reads CASSRKGPSYEQYF. In nucleotides, the CDR3 is TGTGCCAGCAGCCGTAAAGGCCCCTCCTACGAGCAGTACTTC.

The chain links TRBV5-1 to TRBJ2-5; 7 positions agree with TRBD1. V shed 5 bases and J 5 bases; nucleotides not matched to a gene: 6. The germline CDR1 and CDR2 sequences are SGHRS and YFSETQ. The CDR3 is made up of 13 amino acids. In DNA form, the CDR3 reads TGCGCCAGCAGATCGACAGGGACCGAGACCCAGTACTTC. It yields the protein CASRSTGTETQYF.

The chain links TRBV7-2 to TRBJ1-5; unclear D gene. This CDR3 spans 16 amino acids. Germline V gene data show CDR1 as SGHTA and CDR2 as FQGNSA. Trimming shortened V by 1 base and J by 1 base, and 11 bases separated the two germline ends. The CDR3 loop is CASSLVWVGSNQPQHF. CDR3 sequence (DNA): TGTGCCAGCAGCTTAGTTTGGGTTGGCAGCAATCAGCCCCAGCATTTT. Full variable domain (remainder filled in from reference TRBV7-2 and TRBJ1-5): GAGVSQSPSNKVTEKGKDVELRCDPISGHTALYWYRQSLGQGLEFLIYFQGNSAPDKSGLPSDRFSAERTGGSVSTLTIQRTQQEDSAVYLCASSLVWVGSNQPQHFGDGTRLSIL.

This clone appeared once. The chain employs TRBV28 and TRBJ2-6; D may be TRBD1 or TRBD2 (5 bases each). Trimming shortened V by 1 base and J by 0 bases, and 16 bases separated the two germline ends. Germline values: CDR1 MDHEN, CDR2 SYDVKM. The length of the CDR3 is 19 residues. The CDR3 region is CASSLSMGRMPSGANVLTF. The CDR3 nucleotides are TGTGCCAGCAGTTTATCGATGGGACGGATGCCCTCTGGGGCCAACGTCCTGACTTTC.

The J gene is TRBJ2-2, the V gene TRBV5-1, with D maybe TRBD1 (7 bases). Germline assignment: CDR1 SGHRS and CDR2 YFSETQ. The CDR3 is 16 amino acids. Trimming stripped 1 base from V and 6 bases from J, with 16 bases between. For the CDR3, the DNA is TGCGCCAGCAGCTTGTCCAGGGGGGTCCCCCCCGGGGAGCTGTTTTTT. Its translation is CASSLSRGVPPGELFF.

J is TRBJ2-1 and V is TRBV9; D call uncertain. The CDR3 consists of 13 residues. Germline V CDR1 and CDR2: SGDLS, YYNGEE. V was trimmed by 2 bases and J by 6 bases, leaving 9 bases between them. The CDR3 sequence: CASSVGFGNEQFF. The CDR3 region has the DNA TGTGCCAGCAGCGTCGGCTTCGGCAATGAGCAGTTCTTC.

The V gene is TRBV28, the J gene TRBJ1-2; TRBD1 matches at 10 bases. This CDR3 region has 15 residues. After removal of 4 bases from V and 8 bases from J, the junction contained 10 bases not matched to a gene. Germline CDR1 reads MDHEN; CDR2 reads SYDVKM. CDR3 sequence: CASSWDGTGALGYTF. CDR3 nucleotides: TGTGCCAGCAGTTGGGACGGGACAGGGGCTCTCGGCTACACCTTC.

For this clone: This CDR3 is also generated by other DNA sequences in the sample. The chain carries TRBV4-2 and TRBJ1-6; D ambiguous. Trimming shortened V by 0 bases and J by 7 bases, and 7 bases separated the two germline ends. Germline-derived CDR1 and CDR2 are LGHNA and YNFKEQ. This CDR3 comprises 14 residues. The CDR3 DNA reads as TGTGCCAGCAGCCAAGATCGGGGAAATTCACCCCTCCACTTT. This encodes CASSQDRGNSPLHF.

The V and J genes are TRBV19 and TRBJ1-3; the D is unclear. Per the germline V gene, CDR1 is LNHDA and CDR2 is SQIVND (reference sequence). V lost 7 bases, J lost 2 bases, and 12 bases lay in between. This CDR3 contains 14 residues. In DNA form, the CDR3 reads TGTGCCAGTACCCCCGGGCAAACTGGAAACACCATATATTTT. It is translated as CASTPGQTGNTIYF.